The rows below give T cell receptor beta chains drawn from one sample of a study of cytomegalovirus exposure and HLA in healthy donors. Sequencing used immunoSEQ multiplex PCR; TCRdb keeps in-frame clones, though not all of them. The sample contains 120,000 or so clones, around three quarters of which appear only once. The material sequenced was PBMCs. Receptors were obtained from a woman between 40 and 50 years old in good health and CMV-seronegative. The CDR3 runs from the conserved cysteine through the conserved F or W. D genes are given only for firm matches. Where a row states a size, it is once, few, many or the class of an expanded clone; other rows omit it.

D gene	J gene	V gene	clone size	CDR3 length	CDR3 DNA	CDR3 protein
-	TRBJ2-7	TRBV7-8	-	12	TGTGCCAGCAGCTTAATCTGGTACGAGCAGTACTTC	CASSLIWYEQYF
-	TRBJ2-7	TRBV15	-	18	TGTGCCACCAGCAGGTTTACTCTGGGCCCGCCCCTCTCCTACGAGCAGTACTTC	CATSRFTLGPPLSYEQYF
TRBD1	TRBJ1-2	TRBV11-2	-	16	TGTGCCAGCAACGGGAGGAGGACAGGGTCTTCGGGTGGCTACACCTTC	CASNGRRTGSSGGYTF
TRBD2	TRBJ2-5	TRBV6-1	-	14	TGTGCCAGCAGAGGACTAGCGGGAGTGAAGACCCAGTACTTC	CASRGLAGVKTQYF
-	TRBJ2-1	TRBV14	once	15	TGTGCCAGCAGCCAAGGTTTGGCTAGCCTCTATGAGCAGTTCTTC	CASSQGLASLYEQFF
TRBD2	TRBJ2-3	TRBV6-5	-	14	TGTGCCAGCAGATGGAGCGGGAACACAGATACGCAGTATTTT	CASRWSGNTDTQYF
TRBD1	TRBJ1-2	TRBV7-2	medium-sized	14	TGTGCCAGCAGCTTTGGACAGGGTGCCTATGGCTACACCTTC	CASSFGQGAYGYTF
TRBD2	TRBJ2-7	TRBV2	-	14	TGTGCCAACCCCCCCCTAGCGGACTCCTACGAGCAGTACTTC	CANPPLADSYEQYF
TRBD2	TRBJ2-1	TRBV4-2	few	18	TGTGCCAGCAGCCAAGACGGAGCAGGGCTAGCGGGTTACAATGAGCAGTTCTTC	CASSQDGAGLAGYNEQFF
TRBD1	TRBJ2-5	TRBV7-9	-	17	TGTTCCAGCAGCTTTGGAGGTTGGGGACAGGACCAAGAGACCCAGTACTTC	CSSSFGGWGQDQETQYF
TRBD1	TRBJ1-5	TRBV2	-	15	TGTGCCAGCAGTAGAGACAGGGGCGGAGGACAGCCCCAGCATTTT	CASSRDRGGGQPQHF
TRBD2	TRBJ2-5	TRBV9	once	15	TGTGCCAGCAGTCCGGGACTAGCGGTCCAAGAGACCCAGTACTTC	CASSPGLAVQETQYF
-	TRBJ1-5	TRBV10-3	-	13	TGTGCCATCAGTAGGACAGAAAATCAGCCCCAGCATTTT	CAISRTENQPQHF
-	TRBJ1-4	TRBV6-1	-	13	TGTGCCAGCAAGCGGGGAGGAAATGAAAAACTGTTTTTT	CASKRGGNEKLFF
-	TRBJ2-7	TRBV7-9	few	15	TGTTCCAGCAGCTTTCGTGAATTATTGGGGCCCGAGCAGTACTTC	CSSSFRELLGPEQYF